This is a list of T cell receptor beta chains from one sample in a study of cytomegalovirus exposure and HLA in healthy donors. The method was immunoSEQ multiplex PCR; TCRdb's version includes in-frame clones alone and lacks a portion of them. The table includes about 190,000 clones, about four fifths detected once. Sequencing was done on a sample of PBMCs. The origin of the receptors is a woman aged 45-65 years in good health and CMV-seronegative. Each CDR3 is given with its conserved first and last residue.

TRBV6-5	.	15	CASSSPTGNTYEQYF
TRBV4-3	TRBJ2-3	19	CASSLGRLSGRAQADTQYF
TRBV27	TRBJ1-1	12	CASSLFGGEAFF
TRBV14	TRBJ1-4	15	CASSQNRGRNEKLFF
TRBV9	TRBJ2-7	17	CAATHLGGTPPSYEQYF
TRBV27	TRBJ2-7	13	CATRRGAHYEQYF
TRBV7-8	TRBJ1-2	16	CASSLSISGGLYGYTF
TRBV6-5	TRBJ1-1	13	CASSWDRFGGAFF
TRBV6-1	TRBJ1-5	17	CASSEKSPTGVNQPQHF
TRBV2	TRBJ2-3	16	CASSPTYSRAKDTQYF
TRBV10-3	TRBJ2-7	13	CAINAGISYEQYF
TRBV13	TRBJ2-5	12	CASSEQGETQYF
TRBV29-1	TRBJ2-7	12	CSVWTGGHEQYF
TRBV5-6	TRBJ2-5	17	CASSLVIRGGTKETQYF
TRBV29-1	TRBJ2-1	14	CSVSSSGLGNEQFF
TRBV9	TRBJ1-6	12	CASSAGGVPLHF
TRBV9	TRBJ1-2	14	CASSVEQGNYGYTF
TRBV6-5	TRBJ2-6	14	CASSRGRGANVLTF
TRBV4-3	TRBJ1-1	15	CASSQDPRWSTEAFF
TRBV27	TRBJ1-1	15	CASSSTGGVGTEAFF
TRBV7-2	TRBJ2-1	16	CASSLARDIGNDEQFF
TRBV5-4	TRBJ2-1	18	CASSPRTSGGRLRNEQFF
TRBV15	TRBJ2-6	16	CATSTGQGTGANVLTF
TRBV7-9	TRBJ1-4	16	CSSSAGGNTANEKLFF
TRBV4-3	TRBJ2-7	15	CASSQALGSSYEQYF
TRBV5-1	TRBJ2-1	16	CASSLGPAGGLNEQFF
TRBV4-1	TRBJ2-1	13	CASSQRSGDEQFF
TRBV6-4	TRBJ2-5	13	CASTNAVQETQYF